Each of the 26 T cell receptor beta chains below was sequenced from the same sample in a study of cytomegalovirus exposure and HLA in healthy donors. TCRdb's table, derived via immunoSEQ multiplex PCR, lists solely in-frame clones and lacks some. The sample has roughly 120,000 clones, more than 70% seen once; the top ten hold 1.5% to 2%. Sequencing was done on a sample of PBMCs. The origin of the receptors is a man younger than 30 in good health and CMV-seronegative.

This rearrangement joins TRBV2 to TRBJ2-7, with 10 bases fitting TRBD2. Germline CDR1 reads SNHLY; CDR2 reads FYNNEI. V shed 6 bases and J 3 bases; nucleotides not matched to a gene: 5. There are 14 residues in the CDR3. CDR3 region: CASSGLAVYYEQYF. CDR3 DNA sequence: TGTGCCAGCAGCGGACTAGCGGTCTACTACGAGCAGTACTTC.

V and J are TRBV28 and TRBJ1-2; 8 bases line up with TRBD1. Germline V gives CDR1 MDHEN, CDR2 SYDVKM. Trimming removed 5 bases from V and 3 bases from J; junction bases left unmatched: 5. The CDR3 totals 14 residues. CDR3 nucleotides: TGTGCCAGCAGTGAACAGGGGGACGACTATGGCTACACCTTC. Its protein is CASSEQGDDYGYTF.

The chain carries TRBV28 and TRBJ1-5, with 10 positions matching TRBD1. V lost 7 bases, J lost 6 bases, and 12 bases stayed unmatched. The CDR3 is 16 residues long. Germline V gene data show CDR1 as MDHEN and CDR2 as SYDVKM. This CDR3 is CASIKTDRGRGQPQHF. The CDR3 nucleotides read TGTGCCAGCATTAAGACAGACAGGGGGCGAGGTCAGCCCCAGCATTTT.

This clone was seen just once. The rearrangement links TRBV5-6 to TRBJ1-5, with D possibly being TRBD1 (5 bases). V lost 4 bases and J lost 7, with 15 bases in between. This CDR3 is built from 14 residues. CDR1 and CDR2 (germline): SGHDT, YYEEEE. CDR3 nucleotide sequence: TGTGCCAGCAGCCTACGACAATCAGGGCAGCCCCAGCATTTT. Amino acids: CASSLRQSGQPQHF.

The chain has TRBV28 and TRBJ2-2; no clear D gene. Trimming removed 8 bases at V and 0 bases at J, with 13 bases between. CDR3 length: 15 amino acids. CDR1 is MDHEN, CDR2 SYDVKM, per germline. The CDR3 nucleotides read TGTGCCAGCCGCCCACTACCCTCGAACACCGGGGAGCTGTTTTTT. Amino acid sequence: CASRPLPSNTGELFF.

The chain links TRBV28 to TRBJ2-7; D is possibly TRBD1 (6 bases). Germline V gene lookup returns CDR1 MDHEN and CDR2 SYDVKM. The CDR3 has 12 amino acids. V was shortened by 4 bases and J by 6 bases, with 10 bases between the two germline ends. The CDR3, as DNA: TGTGCCAGCAGTTCTCAGGGGTTCGAGCAGTACTTC. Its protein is CASSSQGFEQYF.

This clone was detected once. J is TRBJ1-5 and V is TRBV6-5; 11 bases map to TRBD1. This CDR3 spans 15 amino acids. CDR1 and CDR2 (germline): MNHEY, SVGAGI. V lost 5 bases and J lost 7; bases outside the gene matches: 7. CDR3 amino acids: CASSRTGGLGQPQHF. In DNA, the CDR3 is TGTGCCAGCAGTCGGACAGGGGGCTTAGGGCAGCCCCAGCATTTT.

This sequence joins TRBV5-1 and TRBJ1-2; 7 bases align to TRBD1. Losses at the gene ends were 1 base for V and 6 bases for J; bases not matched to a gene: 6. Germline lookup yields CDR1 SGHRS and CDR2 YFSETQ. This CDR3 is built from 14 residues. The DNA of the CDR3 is TGCGCCAGCAGCTTGCGACCCGGGACAGATGGCTACACCTTC. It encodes CASSLRPGTDGYTF.

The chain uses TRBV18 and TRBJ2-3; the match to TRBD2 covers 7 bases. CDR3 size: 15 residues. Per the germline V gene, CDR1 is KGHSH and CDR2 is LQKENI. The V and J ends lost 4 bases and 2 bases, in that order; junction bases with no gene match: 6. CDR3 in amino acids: CASSRLAGDTDTQYF. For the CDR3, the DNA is TGTGCCAGCTCACGTCTGGCGGGGGACACAGATACGCAGTATTTT. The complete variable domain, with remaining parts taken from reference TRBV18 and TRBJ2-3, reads NAGVMQNPRHLVRRRGQEARLRCSPMKGHSHVYWYRQLPEEGLKFMVYLQKENIIDESGMPKERFSAEFPKEGPSILRIQQVVRGDSAAYFCASSRLAGDTDTQYFGPGTRLTVL.

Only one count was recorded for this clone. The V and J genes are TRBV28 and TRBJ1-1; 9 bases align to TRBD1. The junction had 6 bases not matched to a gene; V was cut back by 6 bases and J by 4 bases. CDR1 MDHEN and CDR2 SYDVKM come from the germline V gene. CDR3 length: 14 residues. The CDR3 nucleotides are TGTGCCAGCAGGGGGGACAGGGCGGGCACTGAAGCTTTCTTT. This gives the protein CASRGDRAGTEAFF.

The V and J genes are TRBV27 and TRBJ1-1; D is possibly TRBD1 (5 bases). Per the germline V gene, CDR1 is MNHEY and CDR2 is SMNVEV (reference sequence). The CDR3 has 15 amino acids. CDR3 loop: CASSPTRRVNTEAFF. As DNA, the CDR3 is TGTGCTTCCTCCCCCACCCGCAGGGTTAACACTGAAGCTTTCTTT.

The CDR3 loop reads CASSPRYRMNTEAFF. CDR3 DNA: TGTGCCAGCAGCCCCCGTTACAGGATGAACACTGAAGCTTTCTTT. The chain employs TRBV7-6 and TRBJ1-1, with a possible D match to TRBD1 (5 bases). The V and J ends lost 5 bases and 0 bases respectively, with 13 bases between them. The CDR3 has 15 residues. CDR1 is SGHVS, CDR2 FNYEAQ, per germline.

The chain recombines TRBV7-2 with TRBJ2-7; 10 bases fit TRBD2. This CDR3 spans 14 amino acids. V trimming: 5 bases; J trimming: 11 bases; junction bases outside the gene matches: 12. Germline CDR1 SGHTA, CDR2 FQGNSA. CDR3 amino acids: CASSRALAGVIKYF. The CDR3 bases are TGTGCCAGCAGCAGAGCCCTAGCGGGAGTTATTAAGTACTTC.

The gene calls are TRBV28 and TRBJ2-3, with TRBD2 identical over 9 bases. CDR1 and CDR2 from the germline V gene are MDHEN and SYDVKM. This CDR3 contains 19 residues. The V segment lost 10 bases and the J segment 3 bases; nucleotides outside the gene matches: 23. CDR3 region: CATRVYSVRSGRLTDTQYF. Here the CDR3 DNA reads TGTGCCACACGAGTTTATAGTGTAAGAAGCGGGAGGTTGACAGATACGCAGTATTTT.

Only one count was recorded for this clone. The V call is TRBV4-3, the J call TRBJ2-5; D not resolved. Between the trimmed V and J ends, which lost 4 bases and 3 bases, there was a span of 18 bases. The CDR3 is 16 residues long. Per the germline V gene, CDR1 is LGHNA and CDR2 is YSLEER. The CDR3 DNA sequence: TGCGCCAGCAGCCTTGGTAGTGCCTTACCCGAAGAGACCCAGTACTTC. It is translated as CASSLGSALPEETQYF.

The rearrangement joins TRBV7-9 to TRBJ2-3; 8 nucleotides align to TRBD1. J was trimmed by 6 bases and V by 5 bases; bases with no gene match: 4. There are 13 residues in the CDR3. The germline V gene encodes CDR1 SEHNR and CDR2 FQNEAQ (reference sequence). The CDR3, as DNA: TGTGCCAGCAGCCCAAACAGGGGGGATACGCAGTATTTT. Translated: CASSPNRGDTQYF.

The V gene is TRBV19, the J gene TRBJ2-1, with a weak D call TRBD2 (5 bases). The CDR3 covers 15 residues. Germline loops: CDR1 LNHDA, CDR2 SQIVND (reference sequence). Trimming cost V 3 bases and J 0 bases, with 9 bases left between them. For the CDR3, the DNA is TGTGCCAGTAGTATCCGGAGGAGCTCCTACAATGAGCAGTTCTTC. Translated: CASSIRRSSYNEQFF.

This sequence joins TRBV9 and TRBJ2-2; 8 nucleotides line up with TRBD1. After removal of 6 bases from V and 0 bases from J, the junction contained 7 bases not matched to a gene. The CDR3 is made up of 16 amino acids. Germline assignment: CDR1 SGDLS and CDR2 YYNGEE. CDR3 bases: TGTGCCAGCACACAGGGGGGCACGTCGAACACCGGGGAGCTGTTTTTT. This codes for CASTQGGTSNTGELFF. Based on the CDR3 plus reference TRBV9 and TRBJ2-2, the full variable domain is DSGVTQTPKHLITATGQRVTLRCSPRSGDLSVYWYQQSLDQGLQFLIQYYNGEERAKGNILERFSAQQFPDLHSELNLSSLELGDSALYFCASTQGGTSNTGELFFGEGSRLTVL.

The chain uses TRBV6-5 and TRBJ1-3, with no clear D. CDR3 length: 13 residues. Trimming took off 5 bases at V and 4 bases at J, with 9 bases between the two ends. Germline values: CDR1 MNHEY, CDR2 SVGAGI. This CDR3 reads CASSDTLGNTIYF. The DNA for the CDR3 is TGTGCCAGCAGTGACACGTTAGGAAACACCATATATTTT.

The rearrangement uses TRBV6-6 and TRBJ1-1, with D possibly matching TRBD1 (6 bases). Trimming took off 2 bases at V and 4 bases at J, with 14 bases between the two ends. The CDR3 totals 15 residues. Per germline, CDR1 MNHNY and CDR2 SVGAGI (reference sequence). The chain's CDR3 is CASSYGSGALTEAFF. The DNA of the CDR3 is TGTGCCAGCAGTTACGGGTCAGGGGCTCTCACTGAAGCTTTCTTT.

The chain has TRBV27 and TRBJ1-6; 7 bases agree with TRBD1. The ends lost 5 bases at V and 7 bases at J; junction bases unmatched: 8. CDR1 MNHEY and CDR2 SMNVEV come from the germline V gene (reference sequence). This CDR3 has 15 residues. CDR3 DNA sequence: TGTGCCAGCAGTCTAGAGAGACAGGGAAATTCACCCCTCCACTTT. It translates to CASSLERQGNSPLHF.

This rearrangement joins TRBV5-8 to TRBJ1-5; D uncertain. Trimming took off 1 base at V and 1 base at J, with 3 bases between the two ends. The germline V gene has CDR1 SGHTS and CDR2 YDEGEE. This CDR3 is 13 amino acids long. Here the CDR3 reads CASSLRSNQPQHF. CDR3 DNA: TGTGCCAGCAGCTTGCGGAGCAATCAGCCCCAGCATTTT.

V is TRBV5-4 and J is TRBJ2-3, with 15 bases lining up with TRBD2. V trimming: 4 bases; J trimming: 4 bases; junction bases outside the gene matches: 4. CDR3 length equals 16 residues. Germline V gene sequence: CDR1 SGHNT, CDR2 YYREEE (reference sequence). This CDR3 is CASSAGLAGGSDTQYF. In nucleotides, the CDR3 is TGTGCCAGCAGCGCCGGACTAGCGGGAGGGTCAGATACGCAGTATTTT.

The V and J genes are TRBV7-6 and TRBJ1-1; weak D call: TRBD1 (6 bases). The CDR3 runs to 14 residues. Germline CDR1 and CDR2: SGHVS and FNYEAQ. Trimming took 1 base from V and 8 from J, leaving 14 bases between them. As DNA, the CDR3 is TGTGCCAGCAGCTTAGTCGTGGGGGCCCCCGAAGCTTTCTTT. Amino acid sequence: CASSLVVGAPEAFF.

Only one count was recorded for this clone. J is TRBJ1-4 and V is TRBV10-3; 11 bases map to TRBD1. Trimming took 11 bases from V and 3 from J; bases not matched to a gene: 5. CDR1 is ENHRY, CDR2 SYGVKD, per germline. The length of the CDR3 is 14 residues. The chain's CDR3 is CAAGQGVPNEKLFF. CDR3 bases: TGTGCCGCGGGACAGGGGGTCCCTAATGAAAAACTGTTTTTT.

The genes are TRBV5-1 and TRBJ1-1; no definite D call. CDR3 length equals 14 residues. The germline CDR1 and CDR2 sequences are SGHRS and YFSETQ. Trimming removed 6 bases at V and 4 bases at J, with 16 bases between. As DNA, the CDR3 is TGCGCCAGCACTCCGAGTATGGGCTCCACTGAAGCTTTCTTT. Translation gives CASTPSMGSTEAFF.